This T cell receptor beta chain was recorded in a study of CD8 T cells in Susac syndrome. Germline V CDR1 and CDR2: SGHNT, YYREEE (reference sequence). V lost 4 bases to trimming and J lost 8 bases; unmatched junction nucleotides: 15. CDR3 size: 16 residues. Reverse transcription of about 0.45 to 1 ug RNA was carried out with random hexamers. MiXCR was run by TCRdb on the immunoSEQ multiplex PCR reads, yielding one entry per CDR3 protein. The top ten clones hold approximately 0.2% of a sample with about 300,000 distinct CDR3 sequences, roughly 85% of them seen once. The chain has TRBV5-4 and TRBJ2-1; TRBD1 matches at 7 bases. This TCR was sampled from a human donor with multiple sclerosis. The specimen was CD8+ T cells from PBMCs. The CDR3 coding sequence is TGTGCCAGCAGCCATGACCCCGGGACAGTTCGGGATGAGCAGTTCTTC. Residues: CASSHDPGTVRDEQFF.